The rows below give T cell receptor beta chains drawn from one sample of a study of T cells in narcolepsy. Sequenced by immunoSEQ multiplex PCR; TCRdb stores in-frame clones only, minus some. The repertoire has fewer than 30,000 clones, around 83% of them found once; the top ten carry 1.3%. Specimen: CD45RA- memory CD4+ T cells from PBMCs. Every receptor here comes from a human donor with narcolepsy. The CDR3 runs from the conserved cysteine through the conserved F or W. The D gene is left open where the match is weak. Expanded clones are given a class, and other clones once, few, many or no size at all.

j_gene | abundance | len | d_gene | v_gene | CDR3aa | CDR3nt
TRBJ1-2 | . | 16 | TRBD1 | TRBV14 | CASSQFLQGRELGYTF | TGTGCCAGCAGCCAATTTTTACAGGGGCGAGAACTAGGCTACACCTTC
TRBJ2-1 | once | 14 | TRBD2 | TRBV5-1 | CASSFGLDHNEQFF | TGCGCCAGCAGCTTCGGACTAGACCACAATGAGCAGTTCTTC
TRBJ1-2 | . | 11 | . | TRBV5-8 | CASSLSKGYTF | TGTGCCAGCAGCTTAAGCAAGGGCTACACCTTC
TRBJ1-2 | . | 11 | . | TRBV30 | CAWGSNYGYTF | TGTGCCTGGGGGAGCAACTATGGCTACACCTTC
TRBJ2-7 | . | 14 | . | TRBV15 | CATSSWGPGVEQYF | TGTGCCACCAGCAGTTGGGGACCGGGGGTCGAGCAGTACTTC
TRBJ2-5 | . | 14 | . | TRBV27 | CASSLVSRKETQYF | TGTGCCAGCAGTTTAGTTTCCAGAAAAGAGACCCAGTACTTC
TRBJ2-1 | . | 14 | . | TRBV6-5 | CASTPGSGYNEQFF | TGTGCCAGCACCCCGGGTAGCGGCTACAATGAGCAGTTCTTC
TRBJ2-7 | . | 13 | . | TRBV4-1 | CASSQGNQGEQYF | TGCGCCAGCAGCCAGGGGAACCAGGGGGAGCAGTACTTC
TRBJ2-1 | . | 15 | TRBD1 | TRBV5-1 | CASSFEQGAYNEQFF | TGCGCCAGCAGCTTTGAACAGGGGGCTTACAATGAGCAGTTCTTC
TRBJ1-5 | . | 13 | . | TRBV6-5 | CASSPDRIQPQHF | TGTGCCAGCAGTCCGGACAGAATACAGCCCCAGCATTTT
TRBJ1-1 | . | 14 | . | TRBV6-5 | CASSSGRGNTEAFF | TGTGCCAGCAGCTCAGGGAGGGGAAACACTGAAGCTTTCTTT
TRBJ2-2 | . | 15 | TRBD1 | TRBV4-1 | CASSQVPTGQGELFF | TGCGCCAGCAGCCAAGTCCCGACAGGGCAGGGGGAGCTGTTTTTT
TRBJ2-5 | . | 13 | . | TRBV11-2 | CASSPNSQETQYF | TGTGCCAGCAGCCCCAATTCCCAAGAGACCCAGTACTTC
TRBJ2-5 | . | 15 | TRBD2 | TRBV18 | CASSPGLAGEETQYF | TGTGCCAGCTCACCTGGACTAGCGGGAGAAGAGACCCAGTACTTC
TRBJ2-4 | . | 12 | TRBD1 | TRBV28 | CASGTGLRIQYF | TGTGCCAGCGGGACAGGGCTCCGCATTCAGTACTTC
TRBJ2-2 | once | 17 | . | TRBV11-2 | CASSSFWGGQGTGELFF | TGTGCCAGCAGCTCCTTTTGGGGGGGCCAGGGCACCGGGGAGCTGTTTTTT
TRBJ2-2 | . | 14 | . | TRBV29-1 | CSVGGHSGSGELFF | TGCAGCGTAGGGGGCCACTCCGGGAGCGGGGAGCTGTTTTTT
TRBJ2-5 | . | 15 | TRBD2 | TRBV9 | CASRVSGRAGETQYF | TGTGCCAGCAGGGTTAGCGGGAGGGCTGGTGAGACCCAGTACTTC
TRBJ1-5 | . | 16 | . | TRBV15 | CATSRGPAGSNQPQHF | TGTGCCACCAGCAGAGGTCCCGCGGGCTCCAATCAGCCCCAGCATTTT